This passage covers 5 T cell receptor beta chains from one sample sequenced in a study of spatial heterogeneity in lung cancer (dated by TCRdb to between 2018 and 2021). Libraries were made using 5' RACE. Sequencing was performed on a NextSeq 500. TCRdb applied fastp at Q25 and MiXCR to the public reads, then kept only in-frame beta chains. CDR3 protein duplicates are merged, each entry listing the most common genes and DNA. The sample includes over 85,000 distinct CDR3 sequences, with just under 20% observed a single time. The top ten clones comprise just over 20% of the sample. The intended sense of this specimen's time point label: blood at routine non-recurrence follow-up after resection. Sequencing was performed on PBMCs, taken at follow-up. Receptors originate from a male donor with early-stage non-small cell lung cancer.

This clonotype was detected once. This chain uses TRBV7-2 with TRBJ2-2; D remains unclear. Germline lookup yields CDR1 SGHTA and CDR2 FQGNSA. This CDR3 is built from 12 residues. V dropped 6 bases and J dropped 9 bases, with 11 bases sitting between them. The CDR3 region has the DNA TGTGCCAGCAGTCCAGAGTGGCGGGAGCTGTTTTTT. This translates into CASSPEWRELFF.

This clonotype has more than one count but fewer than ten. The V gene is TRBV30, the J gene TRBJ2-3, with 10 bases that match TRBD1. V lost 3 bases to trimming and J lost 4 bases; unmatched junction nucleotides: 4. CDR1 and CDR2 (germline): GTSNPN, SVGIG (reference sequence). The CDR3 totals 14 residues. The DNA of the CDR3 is TGTGCCTGGAGCTCCGGGACAGGGGCAGATACGCAGTATTTT. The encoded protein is CAWSSGTGADTQYF.

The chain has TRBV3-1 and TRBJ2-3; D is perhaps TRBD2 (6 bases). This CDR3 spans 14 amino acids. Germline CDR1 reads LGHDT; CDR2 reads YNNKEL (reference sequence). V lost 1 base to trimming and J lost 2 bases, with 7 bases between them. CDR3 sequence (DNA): TGTGCCAGCAGCCAAGGCGGGGCCACAGATACGCAGTATTTT. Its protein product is CASSQGGATDTQYF.

The CDR3 protein is CASSLRGQEGFQYF. The CDR3 region has the DNA TGTGCCAGCAGCTTACGCGGACAAGAGGGGTTCCAGTACTTC. The rearrangement joins TRBV7-9 to TRBJ2-5; D is perhaps TRBD1 or TRBD2 (5 bases each). CDR1 and CDR2 (germline): SEHNR, FQNEAQ (reference sequence). The CDR3 contains 14 residues. The V and J ends lost 2 bases and 10 bases respectively, with 17 bases between them.

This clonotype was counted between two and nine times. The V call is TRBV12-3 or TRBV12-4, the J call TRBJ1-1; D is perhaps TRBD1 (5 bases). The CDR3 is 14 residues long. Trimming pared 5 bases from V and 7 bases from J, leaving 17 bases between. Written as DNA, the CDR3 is TGTGCCAGCAGTGGGGCACGGGGGTTTGGTGAAGCTTTCTTT. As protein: CASSGARGFGEAFF.